This is a list of T cell receptor beta chains from one sample in a study of persistence of HIV-infected CD4 T cells. These receptors are not linked to any known antigen. Generated by immunoSEQ multiplex PCR, the TCRdb table keeps only in-frame clones and is missing some. This sample has tens of thousands of clones; less than 85% occur once, and the top ten carry roughly 1.8%. The sequencing used CD4+ T cells sorted from PBMCs after roughly 18-hour stimulation, collected from a patient who received antiretroviral therapy. These receptor sequences come from an adult man with HIV who was CMV-seropositive. The CDR3 runs from the conserved cysteine through the conserved F or W. D genes are given only for firm matches. Clone sizes are given selectively: once, few, many, or a class where the clone is expanded.

clone_size: NA
v_call: TRBV18
j_call: TRBJ2-1
d_call: NA
cdr3_aa: CASSPKEGAIYNEQFF
cdr3_nt: TGTGCCAGCTCACCTAAGGAGGGGGCAATTTACAATGAGCAGTTCTTC

clone_size: NA
v_call: TRBV7-9
j_call: TRBJ2-6
d_call: TRBD1
cdr3_aa: CASSPRDRVFSGANVLTF
cdr3_nt: TGTGCCAGCAGCCCACGGGACAGGGTTTTCTCTGGGGCCAACGTCCTGACTTTC

clone_size: NA
v_call: TRBV28
j_call: TRBJ1-1
d_call: TRBD1
cdr3_aa: CASSQPGTGNTEAFF
cdr3_nt: TGTGCCAGCAGCCAACCCGGGACAGGGAACACTGAAGCTTTCTTT

clone_size: NA
v_call: TRBV6-2/TRBV6-3
j_call: TRBJ1-2
d_call: NA
cdr3_aa: CASSYSTQGGSYTF
cdr3_nt: TGTGCCAGCAGTTACTCGACGCAGGGTGGAAGCTACACCTTC

clone_size: NA
v_call: TRBV20-1
j_call: TRBJ2-3
d_call: TRBD2
cdr3_aa: CSASHLSGGWADTQYF
cdr3_nt: TGCAGTGCTAGTCATCTTAGCGGGGGATGGGCAGATACGCAGTATTTT

clone_size: NA
v_call: TRBV5-5
j_call: TRBJ1-1
d_call: NA
cdr3_aa: CASSQQIWDTEAFF
cdr3_nt: TGTGCCAGCAGCCAACAGATATGGGACACTGAAGCTTTCTTT

clone_size: NA
v_call: TRBV28
j_call: TRBJ1-4
d_call: TRBD1
cdr3_aa: CASSTGGEEKLFF
cdr3_nt: TGTGCCAGCTCTACAGGGGGCGAGGAAAAACTGTTTTTT

clone_size: NA
v_call: TRBV6-5
j_call: TRBJ2-1
d_call: NA
cdr3_aa: CASRWGTDEQFF
cdr3_nt: TGTGCCAGCCGATGGGGGACCGATGAGCAGTTCTTC

clone_size: NA
v_call: TRBV5-6
j_call: TRBJ2-7
d_call: NA
cdr3_aa: CASSFYGKPYEQYF
cdr3_nt: TGTGCCAGCAGCTTCTACGGCAAGCCCTACGAGCAGTACTTC

clone_size: NA
v_call: TRBV5-1
j_call: TRBJ2-1
d_call: NA
cdr3_aa: CATQIQDGNNEQFF
cdr3_nt: TGCGCCACCCAAATCCAGGACGGAAACAATGAGCAGTTCTTC

clone_size: NA
v_call: TRBV5-6
j_call: TRBJ1-4
d_call: NA
cdr3_aa: CASSGGVTTNEKLFF
cdr3_nt: TGTGCCAGCAGCGGCGGGGTTACCACTAATGAAAAACTGTTTTTT

clone_size: few
v_call: TRBV3-1/TRBV3-2
j_call: TRBJ1-2
d_call: NA
cdr3_aa: CASSPQSSVNYGYTF
cdr3_nt: TGTGCCAGCAGCCCACAGTCCTCGGTTAACTATGGCTACACCTTC

clone_size: NA
v_call: TRBV3-1/TRBV3-2
j_call: TRBJ1-3
d_call: NA
cdr3_aa: CASSHGPGNTIYF
cdr3_nt: TGTGCCAGCAGCCACGGGCCCGGAAACACCATATATTTT

clone_size: once
v_call: TRBV3-1/TRBV3-2
j_call: TRBJ2-2
d_call: NA
cdr3_aa: CASSRQAANTGELFF
cdr3_nt: TGTGCCAGCAGCCGGCAGGCCGCGAACACCGGGGAGCTGTTTTTT

clone_size: NA
v_call: TRBV28
j_call: TRBJ2-1
d_call: TRBD2
cdr3_aa: CASSLTSEVYEQFF
cdr3_nt: TGTGCCAGCAGTTTGACTAGCGAAGTATATGAGCAGTTCTTC

clone_size: once
v_call: TRBV29-1
j_call: TRBJ1-2
d_call: NA
cdr3_aa: CQGGDRGGYTF
cdr3_nt: TGTCAGGGCGGGGACCGAGGGGGCTACACCTTC

clone_size: NA
v_call: TRBV27
j_call: TRBJ1-5
d_call: NA
cdr3_aa: CASRDRSNQPQHF
cdr3_nt: TGTGCCAGCCGAGACAGAAGCAATCAGCCCCAGCATTTT

clone_size: NA
v_call: TRBV24-1
j_call: TRBJ2-1
d_call: TRBD1
cdr3_aa: CATSDGGTGNNEQFF
cdr3_nt: TGTGCCACCAGTGATGGCGGGACAGGGAACAATGAGCAGTTCTTC

clone_size: NA
v_call: TRBV24-1
j_call: TRBJ2-2
d_call: TRBD1
cdr3_aa: CATSEPGQGGDTGELFF
cdr3_nt: TGTGCCACCAGTGAACCCGGACAGGGGGGGGACACCGGGGAGCTGTTTTTT

clone_size: NA
v_call: TRBV6-1
j_call: TRBJ1-5
d_call: TRBD1
cdr3_aa: CASSEGTGPYQPQHF
cdr3_nt: TGTGCCAGCAGTGAAGGGACAGGACCCTATCAGCCCCAGCATTTT

clone_size: NA
v_call: TRBV7-9
j_call: TRBJ2-3
d_call: NA
cdr3_aa: CASSFSGADTQYF
cdr3_nt: TGTGCCAGCAGCTTCTCAGGGGCAGATACGCAGTATTTT

clone_size: once
v_call: TRBV5-4
j_call: TRBJ2-2
d_call: NA
cdr3_aa: CASSFPGGNTGELFF
cdr3_nt: TGTGCCAGCAGCTTTCCAGGAGGGAACACCGGGGAGCTGTTTTTT

clone_size: NA
v_call: TRBV3-1/TRBV3-2
j_call: TRBJ1-2
d_call: TRBD1
cdr3_aa: CASRRGDRDRNYGYTF
cdr3_nt: TGTGCCAGCAGGCGTGGAGACAGGGATCGAAACTATGGCTACACCTTC

clone_size: NA
v_call: TRBV27
j_call: TRBJ2-7
d_call: NA
cdr3_aa: CASSLVQGRTYEQYF
cdr3_nt: TGTGCCAGCAGTTTAGTCCAGGGGAGGACCTACGAGCAGTACTTC